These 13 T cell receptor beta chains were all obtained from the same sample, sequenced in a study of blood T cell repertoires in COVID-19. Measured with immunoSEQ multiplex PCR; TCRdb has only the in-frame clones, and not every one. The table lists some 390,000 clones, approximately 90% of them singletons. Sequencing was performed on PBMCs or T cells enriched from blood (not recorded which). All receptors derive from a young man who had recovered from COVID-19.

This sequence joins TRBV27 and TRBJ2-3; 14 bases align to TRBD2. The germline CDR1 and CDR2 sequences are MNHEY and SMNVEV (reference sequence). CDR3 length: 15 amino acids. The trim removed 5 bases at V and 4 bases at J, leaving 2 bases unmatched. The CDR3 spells CASSKGLAGADTQYF. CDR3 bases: TGTGCCAGCAGTAAGGGACTAGCGGGAGCAGATACGCAGTATTTT.

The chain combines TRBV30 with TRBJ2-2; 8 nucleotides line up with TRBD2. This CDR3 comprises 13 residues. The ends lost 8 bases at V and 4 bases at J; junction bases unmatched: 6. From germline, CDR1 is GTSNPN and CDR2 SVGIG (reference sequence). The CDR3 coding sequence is TGTGCCAGGGGACTAGGCGGCACCGGGGAGCTGTTTTTT. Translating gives CARGLGGTGELFF.

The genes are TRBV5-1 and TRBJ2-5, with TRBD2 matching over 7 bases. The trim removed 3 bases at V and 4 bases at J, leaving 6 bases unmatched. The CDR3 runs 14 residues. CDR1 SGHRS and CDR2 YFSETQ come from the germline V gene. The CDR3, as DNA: TGCGCCAGCAGCTCTGGTGCGGGAGCAGAGACCCAGTACTTC. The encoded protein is CASSSGAGAETQYF.

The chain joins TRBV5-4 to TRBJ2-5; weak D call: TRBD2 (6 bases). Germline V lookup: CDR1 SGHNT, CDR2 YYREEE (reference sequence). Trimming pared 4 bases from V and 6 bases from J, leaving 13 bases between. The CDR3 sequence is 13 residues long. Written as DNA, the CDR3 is TGTGCCAGCAGCCCGGGACTTACAAAGACCCAGTACTTC. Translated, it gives CASSPGLTKTQYF.

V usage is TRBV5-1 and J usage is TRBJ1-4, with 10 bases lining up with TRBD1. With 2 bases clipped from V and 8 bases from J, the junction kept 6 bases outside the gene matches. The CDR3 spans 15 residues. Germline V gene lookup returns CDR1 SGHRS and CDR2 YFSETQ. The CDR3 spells CASSFAGQGNEKLFF. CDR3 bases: TGCGCCAGCAGCTTCGCGGGACAGGGGAACGAAAAACTGTTTTTT. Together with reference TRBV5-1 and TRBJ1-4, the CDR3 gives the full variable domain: KAGVTQTPRYLIKTRGQQVTLSCSPISGHRSVSWYQQTPGQGLQFLFEYFSETQRNKGNFPGRFSGRQFSNSRSEMNVSTLELGDSALYLCASSFAGQGNEKLFFGSGTQLSVL.

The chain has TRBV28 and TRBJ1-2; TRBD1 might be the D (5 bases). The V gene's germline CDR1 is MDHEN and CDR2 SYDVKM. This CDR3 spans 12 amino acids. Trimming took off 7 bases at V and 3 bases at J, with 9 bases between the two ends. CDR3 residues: CASTQGDYGYTF. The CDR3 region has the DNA TGTGCCAGCACGCAGGGTGACTATGGCTACACCTTC.

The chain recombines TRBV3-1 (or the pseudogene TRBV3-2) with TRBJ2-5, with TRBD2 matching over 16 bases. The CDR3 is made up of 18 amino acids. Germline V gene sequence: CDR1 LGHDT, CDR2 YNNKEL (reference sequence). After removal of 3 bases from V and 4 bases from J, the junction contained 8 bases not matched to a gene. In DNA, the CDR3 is TGTGCCAGCAGCCACCTGGGACTAGCGGGAGGGCCTAGAGAGACCCAGTACTTC. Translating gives CASSHLGLAGGPRETQYF.

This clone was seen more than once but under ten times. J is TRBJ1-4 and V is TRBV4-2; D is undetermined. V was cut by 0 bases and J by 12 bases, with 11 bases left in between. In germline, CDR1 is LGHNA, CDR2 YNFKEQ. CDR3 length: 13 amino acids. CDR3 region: CASSQETVVELFF. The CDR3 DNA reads TGTGCCAGCAGCCAAGAAACGGTTGTTGAACTGTTTTTT.

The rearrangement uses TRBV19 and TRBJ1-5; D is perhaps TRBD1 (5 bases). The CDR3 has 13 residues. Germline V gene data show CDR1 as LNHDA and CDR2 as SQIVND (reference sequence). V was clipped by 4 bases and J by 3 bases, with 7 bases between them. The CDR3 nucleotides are TGTGCCAGTAGTACGACAGTCAATCAGCCCCAGCATTTT. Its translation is CASSTTVNQPQHF.

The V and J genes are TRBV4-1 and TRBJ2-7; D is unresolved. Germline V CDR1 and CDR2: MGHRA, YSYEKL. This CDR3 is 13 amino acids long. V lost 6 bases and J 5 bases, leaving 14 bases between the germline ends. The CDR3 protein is CASSKSVMDEQYF. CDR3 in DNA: TGCGCCAGCAGTAAATCGGTCATGGACGAGCAGTACTTC.

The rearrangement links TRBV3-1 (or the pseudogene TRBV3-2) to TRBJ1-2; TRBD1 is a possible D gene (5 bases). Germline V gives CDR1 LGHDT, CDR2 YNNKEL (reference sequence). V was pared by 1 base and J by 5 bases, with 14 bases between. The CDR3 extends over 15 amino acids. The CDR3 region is CASSQAGLHGYGYTF. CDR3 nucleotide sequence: TGTGCCAGCAGCCAAGCGGGACTTCATGGGTATGGCTACACCTTC.

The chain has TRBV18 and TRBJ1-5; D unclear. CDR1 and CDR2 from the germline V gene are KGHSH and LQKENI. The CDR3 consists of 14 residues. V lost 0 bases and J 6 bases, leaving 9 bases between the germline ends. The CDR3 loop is CASSPPPGSQPQHF. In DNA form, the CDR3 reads TGTGCCAGCTCACCACCTCCGGGGTCTCAGCCCCAGCATTTT.

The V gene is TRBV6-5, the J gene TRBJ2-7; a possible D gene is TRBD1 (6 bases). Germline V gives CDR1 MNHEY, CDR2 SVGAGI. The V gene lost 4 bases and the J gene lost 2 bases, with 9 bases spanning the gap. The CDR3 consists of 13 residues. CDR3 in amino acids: CASSSDSPYEQYF. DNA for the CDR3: TGTGCCAGCAGTTCGGACAGCCCCTACGAGCAGTACTTC.